This T cell receptor (beta chain) was identified in a study of Ad26.COV2.S vaccination and SARS-CoV-2 variants. Treatment in this sample: 15 to 20 received Ad26.COV2.S at low or high dose, single or two shots; 5 received placebo; per-sample allocation not given. Each sample was drawn 63 days after the first injection (of vaccine or placebo). Generated by immunoSEQ multiplex PCR, the TCRdb table keeps only in-frame clones and is missing some. The table records around 450,000 clones, nearly 90% of them present only once. The CDR3 consists of 14 residues. The ends were cut back, 7 bases at V and 6 bases at J, with 16 bases in the middle. The V gene's germline CDR1 is MNHNY and CDR2 SVGAGI (reference sequence).

V and J are TRBV6-6 and TRBJ1-5; no clear D. Specimen: peripheral blood, collected in a trial of Ad26.COV2.S vaccine versus placebo. This clonotype originated in a person aged 18-60 years who received the Ad26.COV2.S COVID-19 vaccine or a placebo. CDR3 region: CASTSTDRTQPQHF. CDR3 DNA: TGTGCCAGCACGAGTACAGATCGCACTCAGCCCCAGCATTTT.